This TCR beta chain was captured by sequencing in a study of blood T cell repertoires in COVID-19. Study background: Samples taken during acute and convalescent COVID-19 were collected in the United States, Italy and Spain.

TCRdb's copy holds only in-frame clones and misses some; the assay was immunoSEQ multiplex PCR. The data show hundreds of thousands of clones, roughly 85% seen once. There are 15 residues in the CDR3. The V gene end was trimmed by 4 bases and the J gene end by 1 base; junction bases not matched to a gene: 8. Germline V gene lookup returns CDR1 SGDLS and CDR2 YYNGEE. The TCR originated in a woman younger than 35 who had recovered from COVID-19. This chain uses TRBV9 with TRBJ2-7; TRBD1 matches at 7 bases. Source material: peripheral blood. CDR3 sequence (DNA): TGTGCCAGCAGCAAAGGACAGGTGGGGTCCTACGAGCAGTACTTC. It translates to CASSKGQVGSYEQYF.